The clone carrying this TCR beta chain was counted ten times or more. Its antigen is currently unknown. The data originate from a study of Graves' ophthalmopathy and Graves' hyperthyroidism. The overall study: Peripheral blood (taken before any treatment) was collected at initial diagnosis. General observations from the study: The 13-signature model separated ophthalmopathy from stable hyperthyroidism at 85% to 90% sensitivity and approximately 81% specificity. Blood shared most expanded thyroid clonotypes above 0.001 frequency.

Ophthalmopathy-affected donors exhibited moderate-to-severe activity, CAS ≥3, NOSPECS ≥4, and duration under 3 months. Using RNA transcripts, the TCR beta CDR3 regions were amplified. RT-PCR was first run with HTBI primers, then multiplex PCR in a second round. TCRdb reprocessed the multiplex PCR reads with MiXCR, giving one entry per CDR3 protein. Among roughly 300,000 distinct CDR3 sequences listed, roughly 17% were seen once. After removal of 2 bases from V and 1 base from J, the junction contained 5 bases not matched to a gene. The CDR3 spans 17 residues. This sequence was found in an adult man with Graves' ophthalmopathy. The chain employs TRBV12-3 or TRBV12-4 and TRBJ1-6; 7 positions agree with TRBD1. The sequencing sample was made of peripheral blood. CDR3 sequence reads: CASSLRDSISYNSPLHF. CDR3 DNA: TGTGCCAGCAGTTTACGGGACAGTATTTCCTATAATTCACCCCTCCACTTT.